This T cell receptor beta chain was obtained from a study of a mutant IDH1 vaccine in newly diagnosed glioma (dated by TCRdb to about 2021). The study in broad terms: Patients received eight vaccinations in weeks 1, 3, 5, 7, 11, 15, 19 and 23, corresponding to visits V03 through V10. Vaccination began 4-6 weeks after radiotherapy alone, or alongside temozolomide cycles in the chemotherapy-containing groups. Of the roughly 32 patients who were treated, approximately 62% were male and roughly 38% were female, and the mean age was around 40 years. Longitudinal TCRB deep sequencing was done for 25 treated patients, wherever samples were available for exploratory analyses. Six visits were used for peripheral blood collection: V03 (baseline), V05, V07, V10, V12 and V13. Prior to enrollment, patients had been given standard therapy consisting of radiotherapy alone, temozolomide alone, or radiochemotherapy with temozolomide, with the combination given to most patients. What the authors observed across the whole study: The authors stated that sample limitations prevented analyses of patient blood samples from being reproduced. Pseudoprogression seemed to be unrelated to changes in the top peripheral T cell clonotypes found by TCRB sequencing. Immune responses induced by the vaccine were seen in 90% to 95% of patients across multiple MHC alleles. PBMC samples for TCRB deep sequencing were selected based on availability.

Library construction relied on the immunoSEQ multiplex PCR assay. Rearranged TCR beta chain sequences were amplified with the hsTCRB Kit following the manufacturer's protocol. TCRB libraries were sequenced on an Illumina MiSeq. On the study's bioinformatics: Demultiplexing, trimming and gene mapping were performed with the kit vendor's proprietary platform. Sourced from immuneACCESS, this table was stored by TCRdb with only in-frame sequences that have V and J called. A share of the clones is absent; for the studies checked, an unresolved V gene accounts for under half, and the remainder has no known explanation. That table is the source of V, J and clone size, and D and trimming were worked out from the DNA. The sample contains tens of thousands of clones, under 90% of them found a single time. The top ten clones comprise around 5.4% of the sample. The sample's time point, from its label and the paper: week 11, during vaccination. Each vaccine dose, consisting of 300 ug of a 20-mer mutant IDH1 peptide in Montanide, was administered subcutaneously with topical imiquimod. The donors had newly diagnosed IDH1-mutant astrocytomas of WHO grade 3 or 4 that showed loss of nuclear ATRX. The samples were drawn from NOA16, a multicentre, single-arm, open-label phase I trial in Germany that tested a mutant IDH1 peptide vaccine in humans for the first time. The DNeasy Blood and Tissue Kit was used to extract genomic DNA from EDTA blood for TCRB sequencing.

Note on this clone: Its antigen is currently not known. No much larger clone exists at a distance of one base, and base qualities are not known.

The material was PBMCs, obtained from a glioma patient whose treatment included an IDH1 peptide vaccine. This sequence originates from a woman in her 40s with glioma.

The CDR3 amino acid sequence is: CASSAGNQPQHF. The sequenced DNA is TGTGCCAGCAGTGCGGGGAATCAGCCCCAGCATTTT. The sequence joins TRBV5-6 to TRBJ1-5, with no confidently assigned D gene. CDR1 and CDR2, looked up from the germline V gene, are SGHDT and YYEEEE. The CDR3 runs 12 residues from the cysteine to the phenylalanine. Of the read, only the CDR3 DNA is kept; its 36 bases are in frame from base 1. Trimming takes 5 bases from V and 4 bases from J, and the germline ends sit 7 bases apart.